A selection of T cell receptor beta chains follows, all from one sample in a study of a mutant IDH1 vaccine in newly diagnosed glioma. These receptors' antigens are unknown. The repertoire was sequenced with immunoSEQ multiplex PCR; TCRdb's copy has only in-frame clones and lacks some. Found here are under 70,000 clones, around 81% of them singletons; the top ten hold about 3.3%. Source: PBMCs, taken from a glioma patient whose treatment included an IDH1 peptide vaccine. Receptor source: a man younger than 40 with glioma. Both conserved end residues are part of each CDR3. Fields, in order: J gene, V gene, CDR3 protein.

J gene: TRBJ1-5
V gene: TRBV7-9
CDR3 protein: CASSLVVGQGHQPQHF

J gene: TRBJ1-5
V gene: TRBV5-1
CDR3 protein: CASSLGTGPYSNQPQHF

J gene: TRBJ2-2
V gene: TRBV5-4
CDR3 protein: CASSWTGRTGELFF

J gene: TRBJ1-5
V gene: TRBV2
CDR3 protein: CASSVNSNQPQHF

J gene: TRBJ1-4
V gene: TRBV5-5
CDR3 protein: CASSSTGLNEKLFF

J gene: TRBJ2-5
V gene: TRBV27
CDR3 protein: CATKTQTSGELETQYF

J gene: TRBJ2-7
V gene: TRBV7-2
CDR3 protein: CASSLNRGPYEQYF

J gene: TRBJ1-2
V gene: TRBV6-5
CDR3 protein: CASSYRQRNYGYTF

J gene: TRBJ1-2
V gene: TRBV6-5
CDR3 protein: CASSPPTGNYGYTF

J gene: TRBJ2-1
V gene: TRBV5-1
CDR3 protein: CASSAGTDPPRNEQFF

J gene: TRBJ2-3
V gene: TRBV27
CDR3 protein: CASSFTRSFSDTQYF

J gene: TRBJ2-1
V gene: TRBV6-6
CDR3 protein: CASRLQSPSYNEQFF

J gene: TRBJ1-2
V gene: TRBV5-4
CDR3 protein: CASYSRGFTYGYTF

J gene: TRBJ1-1
V gene: TRBV6-1
CDR3 protein: CASRGGGKSTEAFF

J gene: TRBJ2-7
V gene: TRBV7-9
CDR3 protein: CASSSRWAGYEQYF

J gene: TRBJ1-5
V gene: TRBV11-2
CDR3 protein: CASSLAGQLNQPQHF

J gene: TRBJ1-1
V gene: TRBV5-1
CDR3 protein: CASSLGGTGNTEAFF

J gene: TRBJ2-3
V gene: TRBV6-4
CDR3 protein: CASSDSGTGGADTQYF

J gene: TRBJ2-5
V gene: TRBV11-3
CDR3 protein: CASSLSGGDETQYF

J gene: TRBJ1-4
V gene: TRBV28
CDR3 protein: CASSTGWGNEKLFF

J gene: TRBJ1-2
V gene: TRBV9
CDR3 protein: CASSVDPGNYGYTF

J gene: TRBJ2-1
V gene: TRBV5-1
CDR3 protein: CASSWGVGSYNEQFF

J gene: TRBJ1-2
V gene: TRBV5-1
CDR3 protein: CASSYLWGGLEGPNYGYTF

J gene: TRBJ2-3
V gene: TRBV7-8
CDR3 protein: CASSLGASGGQGTQYF

J gene: TRBJ1-5
V gene: TRBV14
CDR3 protein: CASSHAGGDQPQHF

J gene: TRBJ2-7
V gene: TRBV11-2
CDR3 protein: CASSPGAYEQYF

J gene: TRBJ2-7
V gene: TRBV11-3
CDR3 protein: CASSEQGARYEQYF

J gene: TRBJ2-1
V gene: TRBV7-6
CDR3 protein: CASSSGTGGNEQFF

J gene: TRBJ2-3
V gene: TRBV27
CDR3 protein: CASSWTGNTDTQYF

J gene: TRBJ1-1
V gene: TRBV5-5
CDR3 protein: CASSSSKVFF

J gene: TRBJ1-6
V gene: TRBV14
CDR3 protein: CASSPLGKNSPLHF

J gene: TRBJ2-6
V gene: TRBV19
CDR3 protein: CASNFGTGTSGANVLTF

J gene: TRBJ1-2
V gene: TRBV27
CDR3 protein: CASSLYGWGQSYGYTF

J gene: TRBJ1-5
V gene: TRBV2
CDR3 protein: CASNDQPLQPQHF

J gene: TRBJ2-1
V gene: TRBV28
CDR3 protein: CASSVTSGVDNEQFF

J gene: TRBJ2-3
V gene: TRBV10-3
CDR3 protein: CAISDPTRTTTDTQYF

J gene: TRBJ1-3
V gene: TRBV19
CDR3 protein: CASSIQTGPGNTIYF

J gene: TRBJ2-3
V gene: TRBV5-1
CDR3 protein: CASSLDLPTTDTQYF

J gene: TRBJ2-2
V gene: TRBV12-5
CDR3 protein: CASASDRVPFANTGELFF

J gene: TRBJ2-5
V gene: TRBV7-9
CDR3 protein: CASSPAGTGGKTQYF

J gene: TRBJ1-2
V gene: TRBV2
CDR3 protein: CASSLAVIYGYTF

J gene: TRBJ1-5
V gene: TRBV19
CDR3 protein: CASSNDRGRVSNQPQHF

J gene: TRBJ1-1
V gene: TRBV5-1
CDR3 protein: CASSLAGQGGGAFF

J gene: TRBJ1-4
V gene: TRBV5-1
CDR3 protein: CASSLGPEWANEKLFF

J gene: TRBJ2-5
V gene: TRBV19
CDR3 protein: CASSISRQETQYF

J gene: TRBJ1-1
V gene: TRBV5-4
CDR3 protein: CASSLGGQFEAFF

J gene: TRBJ1-1
V gene: TRBV10-3
CDR3 protein: CAIRNSGGNTEAFF

J gene: TRBJ1-1
V gene: TRBV6-1
CDR3 protein: CASSDWGDTEAFF

J gene: TRBJ1-1
V gene: TRBV27
CDR3 protein: CASSSHSRTEAFF

J gene: TRBJ1-3
V gene: TRBV28
CDR3 protein: CASSVPPLTLSGNTIYF